Listed below are T cell receptor beta chains from one sample, sequenced in a study of T cell responses to AZD1222 COVID-19 vaccine. The assay was immunoSEQ multiplex PCR, and TCRdb's table has in-frame clones only and misses some. The sample lists approximately 200,000 clones, around 93% seen once, with roughly 10% in the top ten. Here the sequenced sample was peripheral blood, taken on day 0 of AZD1222 vaccination. These TCRs come from an adult in good health. The CDR3 runs from the conserved cysteine through the conserved F or W. The order of the fields is J gene, D gene, V gene, clone size, CDR3 protein, CDR3 DNA. The D gene is left open where the match is weak. Size is omitted from some rows. Given values are once, few, many or a class for expanded clones.

j_call: TRBJ2-7
d_call: TRBD2
v_call: TRBV7-8
clone_size: -
cdr3_aa: CASSTPSGRVSEQYF
cdr3_nt: TGTGCCAGCAGCACCCCTAGCGGGAGAGTTTCCGAGCAGTACTTC

j_call: TRBJ2-3
d_call: -
v_call: TRBV29-1
clone_size: once
cdr3_aa: CSVPLGGDTQYF
cdr3_nt: TGCAGCGTCCCACTTGGGGGGGATACGCAGTATTTT

j_call: TRBJ1-3
d_call: -
v_call: TRBV7-7
clone_size: once
cdr3_aa: CASSRASGNTIYF
cdr3_nt: TGTGCTAGCAGCCGTGCTTCTGGAAACACCATATATTTT

j_call: TRBJ1-6
d_call: TRBD1
v_call: TRBV9
clone_size: once
cdr3_aa: CASGRDRSNSPLHF
cdr3_nt: TGTGCCAGCGGCAGGGACAGATCAAATTCACCCCTCCACTTT

j_call: TRBJ1-6
d_call: -
v_call: TRBV12-3/TRBV12-4
clone_size: -
cdr3_aa: CASSLTGASPLHF
cdr3_nt: TGTGCCAGCAGTTTAACTGGGGCTTCACCCCTCCACTTT

j_call: TRBJ2-1
d_call: TRBD2
v_call: TRBV7-2
clone_size: -
cdr3_aa: CASSLGTSSNEQFF
cdr3_nt: TGTGCCAGCAGCTTAGGGACTAGTTCCAATGAGCAGTTCTTC

j_call: TRBJ2-2
d_call: -
v_call: TRBV29-1
clone_size: -
cdr3_aa: CSPAWGRLTGELFF
cdr3_nt: TGCAGCCCTGCGTGGGGGCGCCTCACCGGGGAGCTGTTTTTT

j_call: TRBJ1-4
d_call: -
v_call: TRBV5-6
clone_size: -
cdr3_aa: CASSMLTTNEKLFF
cdr3_nt: TGTGCCAGCAGCATGTTAACAACTAATGAAAAACTGTTTTTT

j_call: TRBJ1-1
d_call: TRBD1
v_call: TRBV5-6
clone_size: -
cdr3_aa: CASSGRTGSGTEAFF
cdr3_nt: TGTGCCAGCAGCGGAAGGACAGGGAGTGGCACTGAAGCTTTCTTT

j_call: TRBJ2-3
d_call: TRBD1
v_call: TRBV9
clone_size: -
cdr3_aa: CASSPDLRGLGTDTQYF
cdr3_nt: TGTGCCAGCAGCCCAGACCTAAGGGGGCTAGGCACAGATACGCAGTATTTT

j_call: TRBJ1-2
d_call: -
v_call: TRBV11-1
clone_size: -
cdr3_aa: CASSLETGNYGYTF
cdr3_nt: TGTGCCAGCAGCTTAGAAACGGGCAACTATGGCTACACCTTC

j_call: TRBJ2-5
d_call: TRBD1
v_call: TRBV11-2
clone_size: -
cdr3_aa: CASSLGDRHQETQYF
cdr3_nt: TGTGCCAGCAGCTTAGGGGACAGGCACCAAGAGACCCAGTACTTC

j_call: TRBJ1-4
d_call: TRBD1
v_call: TRBV6-4
clone_size: -
cdr3_aa: CASSDADRVGGTNEKLFF
cdr3_nt: TGTGCCAGCAGTGACGCTGACAGGGTAGGTGGAACTAATGAAAAACTGTTTTTT

j_call: TRBJ2-3
d_call: TRBD2
v_call: TRBV15
clone_size: -
cdr3_aa: CAASGGYRTQYF
cdr3_nt: TGTGCCGCTAGCGGGGGTTACAGGACGCAGTATTTT

j_call: TRBJ2-1
d_call: TRBD1
v_call: TRBV6-5
clone_size: -
cdr3_aa: CASSADRVNNEQFF
cdr3_nt: TGTGCCAGCAGCGCGGACAGGGTAAACAATGAGCAGTTCTTC

j_call: TRBJ2-3
d_call: -
v_call: TRBV21-1
clone_size: -
cdr3_aa: CASSTVGGGSTDTQYF
cdr3_nt: -